A single sample is the source of the 2 T cell receptor beta chains below, sequenced in a study of cytomegalovirus exposure and HLA in healthy donors. Researchers ran the PCR with 60 Vbeta and 13 Jbeta primers. Assay: immunoSEQ multiplex PCR; the TCRdb copy retains only in-frame clones and omits some. The sample yields about 110,000 clones, about 76% seen once. Sequenced material: PBMCs. The receptors come from a woman aged 30 to 39 in good health and CMV-seronegative.

V and J are TRBV2 and TRBJ2-7; weak D call: TRBD1 (5 bases). Per the germline V gene, CDR1 is SNHLY and CDR2 is FYNNEI. The CDR3 loop spans 15 amino acids. V lost 6 bases to trimming and J lost 7 bases, with 22 bases between them. Here the CDR3 reads CASRQNPRVLPEQYF. The CDR3 DNA is TGTGCCAGCAGACAGAACCCCAGGGTCCTTCCGGAGCAGTACTTC.

Here the CDR3 DNA reads TGTGCCAGCTACAGGGAGAAAGAGACCCAGTACTTC. It yields the protein CASYREKETQYF. V usage is TRBV5-6 and J usage is TRBJ2-5; perhaps TRBD1 as D (6 bases). In germline, CDR1 is SGHDT, CDR2 YYEEEE. This CDR3 is 12 amino acids long. V gave up 7 bases and J gave up 3 bases, with 10 bases separating them.